This T cell receptor beta chain is drawn from a study of cytomegalovirus exposure and HLA in healthy donors. Study results and limitations: One variant, a missense change in DCLRE1C, was linked in a later analysis to TCR beta V- and J-gene trimming.

With 2 bases clipped from V and 2 bases from J, the junction kept 5 bases outside the gene matches. Germline-derived CDR1 and CDR2 are SQVTM and ANQGSEA. CDR3 length: 14 residues. Primers included in the PCR were 60 Vbeta and 13 Jbeta primers. Some clones are missing from TCRdb's copy, which holds only in-frame ones; the method was immunoSEQ multiplex PCR. This table has 150,000 to 200,000 clones, around 85% appearing once. Notes on this clone: The antigen is not known.

Sequenced: PBMCs. The chain couples TRBV29-1 to TRBJ2-7; 8 positions match TRBD2. This TCR was sampled from a middle-aged man in good health and CMV-seropositive. CDR3 amino acids: CSVEIAGSTYEQYF. CDR3 sequence (DNA): TGCAGCGTTGAAATAGCGGGGTCAACCTACGAGCAGTACTTC.